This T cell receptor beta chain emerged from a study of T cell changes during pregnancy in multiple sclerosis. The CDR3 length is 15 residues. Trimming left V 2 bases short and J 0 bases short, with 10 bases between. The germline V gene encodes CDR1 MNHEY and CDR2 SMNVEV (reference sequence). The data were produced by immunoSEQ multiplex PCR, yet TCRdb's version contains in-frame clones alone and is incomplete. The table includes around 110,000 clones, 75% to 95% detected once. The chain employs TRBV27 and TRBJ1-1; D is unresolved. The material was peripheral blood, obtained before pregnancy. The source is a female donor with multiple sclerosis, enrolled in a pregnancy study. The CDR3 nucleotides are TGTGCCAGCAGTTTAGATAGAAACCTGAACACTGAAGCTTTCTTT. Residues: CASSLDRNLNTEAFF.